A single sample is the source of the 7 T cell receptor beta chains below, sequenced in a study of blood T cell repertoires in COVID-19. Sequencing used immunoSEQ multiplex PCR; TCRdb keeps in-frame clones, though not all of them. The sample lists roughly 38,000 clones, roughly 88% occurring once. Material: peripheral blood. The source of these receptors is a man between 65 and 80 years old with acute or convalescent COVID-19.

J is TRBJ2-3 and V is TRBV7-2, with D possibly matching TRBD2 (5 bases). CDR1 is SGHTA, CDR2 FQGNSA, per germline. This CDR3 spans 13 amino acids. V was pared by 5 bases and J by 9 bases, with 15 bases between. CDR3 in DNA: TGTGCCAGCAGCGCAAGACTAACACGAACGCAGTATTTT. As protein: CASSARLTRTQYF.

The chain has TRBV19 and TRBJ1-5, with D hard to call. CDR3 length: 16 amino acids. V gave up 3 bases and J gave up 7 bases, with 19 bases separating them. Germline V lookup: CDR1 LNHDA, CDR2 SQIVND (reference sequence). The DNA of the CDR3 is TGTGCCAGTAGTATTGAGGTCGGGAGGGTCGGACAGCCCCAGCATTTT. It specifies CASSIEVGRVGQPQHF. Together with reference TRBV19 and TRBJ1-5, the CDR3 gives the full variable domain: DGGITQSPKYLFRKEGQNVTLSCEQNLNHDAMYWYRQDPGQGLRLIYYSQIVNDFQKGDIAEGYSVSREKKESFPLTVTSAQKNPTAFYLCASSIEVGRVGQPQHFGDGTRLSIL.

V and J are TRBV27 and TRBJ2-5; 9 positions agree with TRBD1. J gave up 4 bases and V 6 bases, and 6 bases lay outside the gene matches. This CDR3 comprises 14 residues. CDR1 and CDR2 (germline): MNHEY, SMNVEV (reference sequence). As DNA, the CDR3 is TGTGCCAGCAGCAGGGACAGGGCAAGAGAGACCCAGTACTTC. Translation gives CASSRDRARETQYF.

J is TRBJ1-1 and V is TRBV19; a weak D match, TRBD1 (6 bases). The CDR3 is 13 amino acids. Germline values: CDR1 LNHDA, CDR2 SQIVND (reference sequence). With 6 bases removed from V and 4 bases from J, the gap between germline ends came to 12 bases. The CDR3 sequence: CASRQGLITEAFF. The CDR3 DNA reads TGTGCCAGTAGGCAGGGGTTGATCACTGAAGCTTTCTTT.

The V and J genes are TRBV3-1 (or the pseudogene TRBV3-2) and TRBJ2-1; 7 bases are a match to TRBD1. The V segment lost 4 bases and the J segment 6 bases; nucleotides outside the gene matches: 9. CDR1 and CDR2 (germline): LGHDT, YNNKEL (reference sequence). The CDR3 length is 15 residues. Here the CDR3 reads CASSLRGQERNEQFF. CDR3 DNA sequence: TGTGCCAGCAGCCTCCGCGGACAGGAGCGCAATGAGCAGTTCTTC.

The chain employs TRBV5-5 and TRBJ2-5, with TRBD1 as a possible D gene (6 bases). Trimming took 5 bases from V and 3 from J, leaving 17 bases between them. Germline lookup yields CDR1 SGHKS and CDR2 YYEKEE (reference sequence). The CDR3 has 15 residues. CDR3: CASSNPGTPKETQYF. CDR3 DNA sequence: TGTGCCAGCAGTAACCCCGGGACACCAAAAGAGACCCAGTACTTC. The full variable domain, its missing parts supplied by reference TRBV5-5 and TRBJ2-5, is DAGVTQSPTHLIKTRGQQVTLRCSPISGHKSVSWYQQVLGQGPQFIFQYYEKEERGRGNFPDRFSARQFPNYSSELNVNALLLGDSALYLCASSNPGTPKETQYFGPGTRLLVL.

The chain joins TRBV7-3 to TRBJ2-1, with TRBD2 matching over 7 bases. The J segment lost 4 bases and the V segment lost 5 bases, leaving 8 bases of the junction unmatched. Germline CDR1 reads SGHTA; CDR2 reads FQGTGA. The length of the CDR3 is 15 residues. CDR3 nucleotides: TGTGCCAGCAGCACCGGAGGGCGGGAGTACAATGAGCAGTTCTTC. It specifies CASSTGGREYNEQFF. Complete variable domain (other parts from reference TRBV7-3 and TRBJ2-1): GAGVSQTPSNKVTEKGKYVELRCDPISGHTALYWYRQSLGQGPEFLIYFQGTGAADDSGLPNDRFFAVRPEGSVSTLKIQRTERGDSAVYLCASSTGGREYNEQFFGPGTRLTVL.